The 8 T cell receptor beta chains listed next were all sequenced from one sample in a study of T cells after yellow fever vaccination. TCRdb used MiXCR to reprocess the 5' RACE reads, holding one entry per CDR3 protein. The data show tens of thousands of distinct CDR3 sequences, with approximately 6.9% seen just once and about a third held by the top ten. The starting material was CD8+ T cells sorted from PBMCs, obtained 5 days after the first yellow fever vaccination. The source is a man between 18 and 29 years old who received the YFV17D yellow fever vaccine.

The table lists this clonotype with many counts. The DNA is left out, because the CDR3 cannot be placed on it with certainty; the CDR3 is given as TCRdb lists it. The rearrangement uses TRBV5-6 and TRBJ2-2. Germline V gives CDR1 SGHDT, CDR2 YYEEEE. From its first to its last residue, the CDR3 has 15 amino acids. The CDR3 sequence: CASSLGIRTPGSCFF.

Remarks on this clonotype: A read error may explain this, as a much larger clone is one base away. V is TRBV12-3 or TRBV12-4 and J is TRBJ2-3; D is possibly TRBD2 (5 bases). The CDR3 contains 16 residues. CDR3 sequence (DNA): TGTGCCAGCAGTTTACAGGACTCCCGTTGGGGAGATACGCATTATTTT. It is translated as CASSLQDSRWGDTHYF.

This clonotype appeared once. The rearrangement joins TRBV29-1 to TRBJ1-2; a possible D gene is TRBD1 (6 bases). The V end lost 7 bases, the J end lost 4 bases, and 16 bases lay between the germline ends. Germline V gene sequence: CDR1 SQVTM, CDR2 ANQGSEA. The CDR3 sequence is 13 residues long. The DNA for the CDR3 is TGCAGCGCCCGTCTGGGACATTTCTATGGCTACACCTTC. This translates into CSARLGHFYGYTF.

There are a few counts of this clonotype. The chain has TRBV12-3 or TRBV12-4 and TRBJ1-6; the D is unclear. Trimming removed 3 bases at V and 7 bases at J, with 4 bases between. The CDR3 loop spans 12 amino acids. The CDR3 DNA follows: TGTGCCAGCAGTTTTTGGAATTCACCCCTCCACTTT. Translation: CASSFWNSPLHF.

This clonotype was counted ten times or more. The genes are TRBV7-9 and TRBJ2-1; D tentatively reads TRBD1 or TRBD2 (5 bases each). Germline V CDR1 and CDR2: SEHNR, FQNEAQ (reference sequence). V lost 0 bases and J 14 bases, leaving 11 bases between the germline ends. The CDR3 covers 12 residues. The CDR3 DNA is TGTGCCAGCAGCTTAGCGGGGGTAGGGGAGTTCTTC. This encodes CASSLAGVGEFF.

This sequence joins TRBV6-5 and TRBJ2-7; D remains ambiguous. This CDR3 is built from 15 residues. In germline, CDR1 is MNHEY, CDR2 SVGAGI. V was pared by 0 bases and J by 2 bases, with 11 bases between. In nucleotides, the CDR3 is TGTGCCAGCAGTTACTCGCCTCTACGACCCTACGAGCAGTACTTC. Residues: CASSYSPLRPYEQYF.

This clonotype was observed a handful of times. V is TRBV5-1 and J is TRBJ1-5; the match to TRBD1 covers 8 bases. CDR1 is SGHRS and CDR2 is YFSETQ in the germline V gene. Germline trimming cut 3 bases from V and 3 bases from J; bases unmatched to any gene: 5. The CDR3 totals 15 residues. CDR3 loop: CASSSSGGPNQPQHF. DNA for the CDR3: TGCGCCAGCAGCTCATCAGGGGGCCCCAATCAGCCCCAGCATTTT.

This clonotype was recorded many times. The chain joins TRBV6-1 to TRBJ1-2; D might be TRBD1 (5 bases). The CDR3 sequence is 13 residues long. Germline values: CDR1 MNHNS, CDR2 SASEGT. V lost 7 bases to trimming and J lost 8 bases, with 17 bases between them. The CDR3 protein is CASIKSGPKGYTF. CDR3 DNA: TGTGCCAGCATCAAGTCGGGACCCAAAGGCTACACCTTC.